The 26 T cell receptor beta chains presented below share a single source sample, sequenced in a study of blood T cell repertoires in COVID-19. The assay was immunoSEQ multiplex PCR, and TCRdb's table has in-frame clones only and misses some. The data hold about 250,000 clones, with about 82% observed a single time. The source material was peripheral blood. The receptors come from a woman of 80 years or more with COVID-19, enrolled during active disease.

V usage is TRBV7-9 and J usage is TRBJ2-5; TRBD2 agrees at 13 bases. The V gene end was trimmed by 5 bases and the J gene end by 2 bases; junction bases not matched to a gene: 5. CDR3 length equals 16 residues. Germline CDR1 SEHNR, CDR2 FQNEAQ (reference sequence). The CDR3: CASSPGLAGLQETQYF. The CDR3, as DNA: TGTGCCAGCAGCCCGGGACTAGCGGGGCTTCAAGAGACCCAGTACTTC.

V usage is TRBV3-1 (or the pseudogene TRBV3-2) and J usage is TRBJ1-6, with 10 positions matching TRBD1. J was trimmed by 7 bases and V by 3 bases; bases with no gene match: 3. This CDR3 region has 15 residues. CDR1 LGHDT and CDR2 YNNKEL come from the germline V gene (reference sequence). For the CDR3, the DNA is TGTGCCAGCAGCCAGGTGGGACAGGGGAATTCACCCCTCCACTTT. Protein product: CASSQVGQGNSPLHF.

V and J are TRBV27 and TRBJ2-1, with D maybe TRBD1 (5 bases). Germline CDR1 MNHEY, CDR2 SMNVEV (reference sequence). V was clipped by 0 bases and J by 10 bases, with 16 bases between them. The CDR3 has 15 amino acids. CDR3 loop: CASSLSPLGRAEQFF. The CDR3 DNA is TGTGCCAGCAGTTTATCCCCCCTAGGCAGGGCAGAGCAGTTCTTC.

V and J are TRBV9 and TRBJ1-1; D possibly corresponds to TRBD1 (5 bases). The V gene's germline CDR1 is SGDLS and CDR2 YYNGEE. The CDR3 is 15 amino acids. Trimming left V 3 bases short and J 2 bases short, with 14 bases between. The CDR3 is CASSGQGIGNTEAFF. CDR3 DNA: TGTGCCAGCAGCGGCCAGGGTATTGGAAACACTGAAGCTTTCTTT.

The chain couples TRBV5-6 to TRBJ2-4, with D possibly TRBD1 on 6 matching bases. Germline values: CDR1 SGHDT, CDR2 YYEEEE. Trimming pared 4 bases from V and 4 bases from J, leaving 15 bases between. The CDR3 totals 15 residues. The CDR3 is CASSETSQGKNIQYF. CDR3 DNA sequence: TGTGCCAGCAGCGAGACCTCACAGGGTAAAAACATTCAGTACTTC.

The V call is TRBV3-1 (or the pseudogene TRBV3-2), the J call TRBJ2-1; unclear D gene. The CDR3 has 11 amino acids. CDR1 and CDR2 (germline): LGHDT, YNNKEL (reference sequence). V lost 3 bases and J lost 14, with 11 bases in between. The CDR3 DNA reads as TGTGCCAGCAGCCAGGAGACCCGCAAGTTCTTC. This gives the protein CASSQETRKFF.

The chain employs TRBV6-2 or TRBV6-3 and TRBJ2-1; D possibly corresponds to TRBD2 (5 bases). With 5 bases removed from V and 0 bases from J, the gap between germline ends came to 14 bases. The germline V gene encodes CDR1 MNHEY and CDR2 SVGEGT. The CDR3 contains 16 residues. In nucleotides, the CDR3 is TGTGCCAGCAGTGACCTTAGCGCTCGCTCCTACAATGAGCAGTTCTTC. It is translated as CASSDLSARSYNEQFF.

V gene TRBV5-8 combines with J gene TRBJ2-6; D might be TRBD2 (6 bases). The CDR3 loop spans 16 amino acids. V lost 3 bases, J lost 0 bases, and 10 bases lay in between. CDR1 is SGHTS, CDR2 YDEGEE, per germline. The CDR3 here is CASSSRRDSGANVLTF. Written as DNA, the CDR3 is TGTGCCAGCAGCTCAAGGCGGGACTCTGGGGCCAACGTCCTGACTTTC. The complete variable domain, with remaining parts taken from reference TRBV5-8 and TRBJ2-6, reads EAGVTQSPTHLIKTRGQQATLRCSPISGHTSVYWYQQALGLGLQFLLWYDEGEERNRGNFPPRFSGRQFPNYSSELNVNALELEDSALYLCASSSRRDSGANVLTFGAGSRLTVL.

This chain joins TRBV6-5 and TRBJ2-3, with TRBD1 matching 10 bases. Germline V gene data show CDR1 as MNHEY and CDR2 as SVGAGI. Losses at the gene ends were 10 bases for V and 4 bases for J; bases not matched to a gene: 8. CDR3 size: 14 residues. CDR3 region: CATKTGGAADTQYF. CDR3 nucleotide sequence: TGTGCCACCAAGACAGGGGGCGCCGCAGATACGCAGTATTTT.

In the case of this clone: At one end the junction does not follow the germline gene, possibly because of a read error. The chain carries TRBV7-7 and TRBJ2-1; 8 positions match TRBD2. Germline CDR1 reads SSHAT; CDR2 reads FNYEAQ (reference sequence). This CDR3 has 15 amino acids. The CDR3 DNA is TGTGCTAGCAGCCGGGGGGGCCTGGGGGAGAATGAGCAGTTCTTC. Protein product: CASSRGGLGENEQFF.

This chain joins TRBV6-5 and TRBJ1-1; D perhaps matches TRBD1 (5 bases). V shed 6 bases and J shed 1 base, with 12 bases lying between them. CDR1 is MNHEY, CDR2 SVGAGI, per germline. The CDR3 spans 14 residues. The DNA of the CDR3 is TGTGCCAGCAGGAAAAGCCAGGGGAACACTGAAGCTTTCTTT. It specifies CASRKSQGNTEAFF.

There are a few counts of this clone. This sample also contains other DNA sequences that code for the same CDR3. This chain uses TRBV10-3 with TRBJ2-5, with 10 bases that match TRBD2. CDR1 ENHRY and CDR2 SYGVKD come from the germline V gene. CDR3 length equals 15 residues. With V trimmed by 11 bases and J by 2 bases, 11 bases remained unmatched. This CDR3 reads CALSRERGGQETQYF. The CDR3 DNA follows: TGTGCCCTATCCAGAGAGCGGGGGGGGCAAGAGACCCAGTACTTC.

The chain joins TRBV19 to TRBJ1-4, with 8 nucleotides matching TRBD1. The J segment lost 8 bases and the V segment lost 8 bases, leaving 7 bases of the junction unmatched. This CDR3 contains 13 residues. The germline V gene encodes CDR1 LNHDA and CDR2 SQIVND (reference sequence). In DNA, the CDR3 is TGTGCCAGTTCGGACAGGGAAGGGGAAAAACTGTTTTTT. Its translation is CASSDREGEKLFF.

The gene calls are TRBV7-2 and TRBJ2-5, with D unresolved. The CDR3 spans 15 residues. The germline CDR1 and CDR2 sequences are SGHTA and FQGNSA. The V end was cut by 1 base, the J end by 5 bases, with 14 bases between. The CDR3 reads CASSLGHPTWETQYF. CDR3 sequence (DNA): TGTGCCAGCAGCTTAGGACATCCTACATGGGAGACCCAGTACTTC.

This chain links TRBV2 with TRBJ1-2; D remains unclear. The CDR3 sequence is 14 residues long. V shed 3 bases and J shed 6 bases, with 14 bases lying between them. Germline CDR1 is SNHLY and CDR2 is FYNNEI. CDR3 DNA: TGTGCCAGCAGTGAGTCTCGAAAAAGCGATGGCTACACCTTC. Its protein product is CASSESRKSDGYTF.

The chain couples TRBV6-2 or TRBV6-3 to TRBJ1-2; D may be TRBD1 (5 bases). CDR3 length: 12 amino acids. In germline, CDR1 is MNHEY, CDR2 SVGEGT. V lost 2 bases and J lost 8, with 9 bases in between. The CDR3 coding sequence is TGTGCCAGCAGTTACAGGGGTCGAGGCTACACCTTC. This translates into CASSYRGRGYTF.

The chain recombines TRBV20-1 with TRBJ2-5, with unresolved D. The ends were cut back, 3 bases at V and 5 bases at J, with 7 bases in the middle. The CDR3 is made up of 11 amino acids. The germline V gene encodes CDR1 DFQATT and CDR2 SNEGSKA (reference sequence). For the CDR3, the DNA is TGCAGTGCTAGTTATGCGGAGACCCAGTACTTC. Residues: CSASYAETQYF.

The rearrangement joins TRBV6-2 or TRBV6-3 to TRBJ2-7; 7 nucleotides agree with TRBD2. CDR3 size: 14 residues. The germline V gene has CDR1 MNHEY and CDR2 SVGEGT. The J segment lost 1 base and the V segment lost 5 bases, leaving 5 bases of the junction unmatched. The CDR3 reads CASSQSGASYEQYF. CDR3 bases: TGTGCCAGCAGTCAAAGCGGGGCATCCTACGAGCAGTACTTC.

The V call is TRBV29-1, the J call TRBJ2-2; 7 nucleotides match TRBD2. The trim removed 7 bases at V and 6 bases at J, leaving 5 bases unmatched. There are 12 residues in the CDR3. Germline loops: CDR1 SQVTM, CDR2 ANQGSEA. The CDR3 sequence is CSASAGAGELFF. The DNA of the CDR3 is TGCAGCGCTAGCGCGGGGGCCGGGGAGCTGTTTTTT.

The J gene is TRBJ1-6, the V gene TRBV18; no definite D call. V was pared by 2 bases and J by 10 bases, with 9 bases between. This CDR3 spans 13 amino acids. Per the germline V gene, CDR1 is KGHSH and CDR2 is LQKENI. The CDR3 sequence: CASSPSGTSPLHF. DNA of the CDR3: TGTGCCAGCTCACCAAGCGGTACCTCACCCCTCCACTTT.

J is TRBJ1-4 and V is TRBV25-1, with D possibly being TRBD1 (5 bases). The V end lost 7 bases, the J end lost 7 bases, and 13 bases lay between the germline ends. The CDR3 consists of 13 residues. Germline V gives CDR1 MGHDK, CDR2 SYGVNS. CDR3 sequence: CASTGVGSEKLFF. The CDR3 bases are TGTGCCAGCACGGGGGTTGGGTCTGAAAAACTGTTTTTT.

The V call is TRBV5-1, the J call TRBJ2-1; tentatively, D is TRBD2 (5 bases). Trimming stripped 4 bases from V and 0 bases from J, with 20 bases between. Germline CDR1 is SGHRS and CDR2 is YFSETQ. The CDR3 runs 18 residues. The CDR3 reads CASSRTERGLSSYNEQFF. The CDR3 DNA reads TGCGCCAGCAGCCGGACGGAGAGAGGGTTAAGCTCCTACAATGAGCAGTTCTTC.

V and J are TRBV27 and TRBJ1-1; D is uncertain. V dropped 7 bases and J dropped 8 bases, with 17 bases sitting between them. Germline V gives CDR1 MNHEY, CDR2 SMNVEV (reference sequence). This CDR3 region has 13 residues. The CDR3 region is CASMSSRGGEAFF. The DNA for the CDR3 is TGTGCCAGCATGTCTTCCCGGGGTGGGGAAGCTTTCTTT.

The CDR3 protein is CATGTGGREQYF. In DNA form, the CDR3 reads TGCGCCACCGGGACGGGGGGGCGTGAGCAGTACTTC. The rearrangement uses TRBV10-2 and TRBJ2-7; 8 bases fit TRBD2. Looked up from germline, CDR1 is WSHSY and CDR2 is SAAADI. This CDR3 region has 12 residues. With 10 bases clipped from V and 7 bases from J, the junction kept 9 bases outside the gene matches.

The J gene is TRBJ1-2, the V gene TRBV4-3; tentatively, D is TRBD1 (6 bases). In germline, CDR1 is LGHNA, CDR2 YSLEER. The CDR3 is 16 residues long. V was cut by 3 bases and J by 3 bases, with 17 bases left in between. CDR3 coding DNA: TGCGCCAGCAGCCAGGCCTCCGGGACATATCACTATGGCTACACCTTC. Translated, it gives CASSQASGTYHYGYTF.

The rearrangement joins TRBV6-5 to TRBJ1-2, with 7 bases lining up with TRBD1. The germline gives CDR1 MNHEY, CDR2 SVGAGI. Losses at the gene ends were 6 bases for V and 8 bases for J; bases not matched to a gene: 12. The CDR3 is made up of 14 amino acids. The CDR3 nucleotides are TGTGCCAGCAGCGCACGATCCAACAGGGGCGGCTACACCTTC. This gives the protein CASSARSNRGGYTF.